This TCR beta chain is drawn from a study of blood T cell repertoires in COVID-19. As for the study in general: Sites in the United States, Italy and Spain provided acute and convalescent COVID-19 samples. Nucleic acid was either cDNA or gDNA, and it came from T cells, B-cell-depleted T cells, or PBMCs.

In the study's own analysis: From reference gene primer amplification, estimates of nucleated cell counts were derived. TCRdb's copy holds only in-frame clones and misses some; the assay was immunoSEQ multiplex PCR. V, J and clone size reflect that table, while D and trimming were determined from the DNA. Altogether approximately 100,000 clones are present, more than 75% being singletons, with the ten largest covering 11%. Input material: peripheral blood. The TCR was taken from a woman aged 25 to 39 with acute or convalescent COVID-19.

CDR3 loop: CASSLPPFRQGGSEKLFF. The CDR3 DNA sequence: TGTGCCAGCAGTTTACCCCCTTTTCGGCAGGGGGGAAGTGAAAAACTGTTTTTT. This rearrangement joins TRBV28 to TRBJ1-4, with TRBD1 identical over 7 bases. Germline CDR1 is MDHEN and CDR2 is SYDVKM. Trimming removed 2 bases from V and 7 bases from J; junction bases left unmatched: 16. This CDR3 region has 18 residues.